The TCR beta chain described here comes from a study of cytomegalovirus exposure and HLA in healthy donors. Primers included in the PCR were 60 Vbeta and 13 Jbeta primers. Only in-frame clones appear in the TCRdb table, and some are missing; sequencing was by immunoSEQ multiplex PCR. The sample has over 150,000 clones; 65% to 85% are singletons. CDR1 MDHEN and CDR2 SYDVKM come from the germline V gene. V was clipped by 8 bases and J by 2 bases, with 15 bases between them. There are 14 residues in the CDR3. General study results and limits: Later analysis showed TCR association rates varying by HLA locus, highest for DRB1 and lowest for HLA-C. Reportedly, HLA-A and HLA-B alleles of most subjects were accurately predicted from TCR beta.

Points on this clone: Its target is not known.

The clonotype originates from a woman aged 40 to 55 in good health and CMV-seropositive. Material: PBMCs. The chain combines TRBV28 with TRBJ1-2; a possible D gene is TRBD1 (5 bases). CDR3: CASGNGGVNYGYTF. For the CDR3, the DNA is TGTGCCAGCGGAAATGGGGGGGTCAACTATGGCTACACCTTC.